This T cell receptor beta chain was sequenced for a study of low-dose radiotherapy and immunotherapy resistance in tumors. As for time point: after trial treatment. Treatment specified: LDRT plus nivolumab, ipilimumab, low-dose cyclophosphamide and aspirin (RACIN trial). The presence of advanced solid tumors lacking tumor-infiltrating lymphocytes characterized eligible patients. With TRAV- and TRBV-specific primers, first-strand cDNA was made, covering the alpha and beta chains. For amplifying TCRs, the PCR ran for approximately 21 cycles with Phusion, which was used together with a constant-region primer and the adapter on the V primers. Through in vitro transcription, the mRNA that had been isolated was amplified. Each CDR3 protein is one row after TCRdb ran MiXCR on the reads. The sample has around 100,000 distinct CDR3 sequences, more than 20% seen once. Germline CDR1 is SEHNR and CDR2 is FQNEAQ (reference sequence). The V gene lost 5 bases and the J gene lost 3 bases, with 17 bases spanning the gap. The CDR3 loop spans 16 amino acids.

Concerning this clonotype itself: This likely came from a read error, as a far larger clone is one base away.

The chain is built from TRBV7-9 and TRBJ1-5; D unclear. This sequence originates from a female donor with ovarian cancer. This sample comprised PBMCs, obtained after low-dose radiotherapy plus immunotherapy. The CDR3 loop reads CASSPLRQHNNQPQHF. The CDR3 DNA sequence: TGTGCCAGCAGCCCCTTGCGTCAGCATAACAATCAGCCCCAGCATTTT.